This TCR beta chain was retrieved from a study of identical twins. Germline CDR1 and CDR2: SGHVS and FQNEAQ. The germline V and J ends were trimmed by 5 bases and 0 bases, with 10 bases remaining between them. There are 15 residues in the CDR3. In TCRdb, the 5' RACE reads were re-called with MiXCR into one record per CDR3 protein. The data hold fewer than 500,000 distinct CDR3 sequences, with around 15% observed a single time. This clonotype was seen many times. Antigen: not known. Overall study results and limits: Without tracking the same donors, conclusions rested on cross-sectional statistical analysis. Whereas memory repertoires showed no such difference, abundant cord blood beta clonotypes carried fewer insertions.

This same sample was also part of a study on yellow fever vaccine responses in identical twins.

This chain joins TRBV7-8 and TRBJ2-2; no definite D call. This sequence originates from a young woman in good health. The material sequenced was CD4+ T cells sorted from blood. The CDR3 coding sequence is TGTGCCAGCAGCCCCCTGGCCTCGAACACCGGGGAGCTGTTTTTT. This gives the protein CASSPLASNTGELFF. Full variable domain (outside the CDR3, taken from reference TRBV7-8 and TRBJ2-2): GAGVSQSPRYKVAKRGQDVALRCDPISGHVSLFWYQQALGQGPEFLTYFQNEAQLDKSGLPSDRFFAERPEGSVSTLKIQRTQQEDSAVYLCASSPLASNTGELFFGEGSRLTVL.